A single sample is the source of the 6 T cell receptor beta chains below, sequenced in a study of cytomegalovirus exposure and HLA in healthy donors. PCR amplification relied on 60 Vbeta primers (plus 13 Jbeta primers). TCRdb's table, derived via immunoSEQ multiplex PCR, lists solely in-frame clones and lacks some. The data hold about 150,000 clones, with about 80% observed a single time. Material for sequencing was PBMCs. The receptors stem from a woman in her forties or fifties in good health and CMV-seropositive.

The chain uses TRBV27 and TRBJ2-1; the D gene is possibly TRBD2 (5 bases). The V and J ends lost 10 bases and 0 bases respectively, with 10 bases between them. Germline assignment: CDR1 MNHEY and CDR2 SMNVEV (reference sequence). The CDR3 loop spans 13 amino acids. CDR3 DNA: TGTGCCACTCGGAGGAGCTCCTACAATGAGCAGTTCTTC. Its translation: CATRRSSYNEQFF.

V gene TRBV18 combines with J gene TRBJ1-3; the D is unclear. Trimming stripped 3 bases from V and 4 bases from J, with 16 bases between. Germline CDR1 and CDR2: KGHSH and LQKENI. The CDR3 has 16 amino acids. CDR3 bases: TGTGCCAGCTCACCCCAGGACGGAGGGAAAGGAAACACCATATATTTT. Translation: CASSPQDGGKGNTIYF.

The chain has TRBV5-4 and TRBJ1-6; D perhaps matches TRBD1 (5 bases). The CDR3 covers 15 residues. Germline loops: CDR1 SGHNT, CDR2 YYREEE (reference sequence). The V and J ends lost 4 bases and 9 bases respectively, with 17 bases between them. CDR3 sequence (DNA): TGTGCCAGCAGCCCGCGGTGGCAGGGTGGTTCACCCCTCCACTTT. Its translation is CASSPRWQGGSPLHF.

This clone showed up just a few times. The chain employs TRBV11-2 and TRBJ2-7, with TRBD2 matching over 8 bases. Germline CDR1 and CDR2: SGHAT and FQNNGV. This CDR3 region has 15 residues. V was pared by 1 base and J by 1 base, with 3 bases of the junction left unmatched. CDR3 in DNA: TGTGCCAGCAGCTTAGTCGGGAGGGTGTCCTACGAGCAGTACTTC. It translates to CASSLVGRVSYEQYF.

This chain joins TRBV14 and TRBJ1-1, with 10 bases that match TRBD1. V dropped 8 bases and J dropped 5; count of bases not matched to a gene: 8. The CDR3 consists of 14 residues. Germline CDR1 SGHDN, CDR2 FVKESK. CDR3 in DNA: TGTGCCAGCCTAATGACAGGGGGCTGGACTGAAGCTTTCTTT. The encoded protein is CASLMTGGWTEAFF.

The V gene is TRBV9, the J gene TRBJ1-1; 7 nucleotides match TRBD1. Trimming cost V 3 bases and J 4 bases; bases outside gene matches: 9. Germline-derived CDR1 and CDR2 are SGDLS and YYNGEE. The CDR3 is 15 residues long. CDR3 in amino acids: CASSEYTGDPTEAFF. The CDR3 DNA follows: TGTGCCAGCAGCGAATATACAGGGGATCCCACTGAAGCTTTCTTT.